These 27 T cell receptor beta chains were all obtained from the same sample, sequenced in a study of CD8+ T cells in alopecia areata. RNA, once extracted, was reverse transcribed into cDNA for use as the sequencing template. The repertoire was sequenced with immunoSEQ multiplex PCR; TCRdb's copy has only in-frame clones and lacks some. The sample holds 150,000 or so clones; approximately 70% are singletons and the top ten take about 10%. Sequencing used CD8+ T cells sorted from blood, obtained at week 0. The receptor set was obtained from a human donor with alopecia areata.

The chain uses TRBV29-1 and TRBJ1-1; D call uncertain. Germline V gene sequence: CDR1 SQVTM, CDR2 ANQGSEA. V was shortened by 4 bases and J by 4 bases, with 10 bases between the two germline ends. This CDR3 is 12 amino acids long. The CDR3 DNA is TGCAGCGTTGGTACAGTGAGCACTGAAGCTTTCTTT. Amino acid sequence: CSVGTVSTEAFF.

V and J are TRBV7-9 and TRBJ1-2; D perhaps matches TRBD1 (6 bases). V lost 10 bases and J 7 bases, leaving 16 bases between the germline ends. Germline assignment: CDR1 SEHNR and CDR2 FQNEAQ (reference sequence). The CDR3 has 12 amino acids. The CDR3 nucleotides are TGTGCCACTACGACAGGTCCGTTTGGCTACACCTTC. Its translation is CATTTGPFGYTF. The complete variable domain, with remaining parts taken from reference TRBV7-9 and TRBJ1-2, reads DTGVSQNPRHKITKRGQNVTFRCDPISEHNRLYWYRQTLGQGPEFLTYFQNEAQLEKSRLLSDRFSAERPKGSFSTLEIQRTEQGDSAMYLCATTTGPFGYTFGSGTRLTVV.

The rearrangement joins TRBV7-8 to TRBJ2-7, with TRBD2 matching 7 bases. Germline V CDR1 and CDR2: SGHVS, FQNEAQ. J lost 5 bases, V lost 2 bases, and 6 bases had no gene match. CDR3 length: 14 residues. The CDR3, as DNA: TGTGCCAGCAGCTTATCGGGGGGTATCCACGAGCAGTACTTC. Protein product: CASSLSGGIHEQYF.

This clone has more than one count but fewer than ten. The chain is built from TRBV4-2 and TRBJ2-3, with D possibly TRBD2 on 6 matching bases. Germline assignment: CDR1 LGHNA and CDR2 YNFKEQ. The V and J ends lost 2 bases and 6 bases respectively, with 6 bases between them. This CDR3 has 12 residues. The CDR3 coding sequence is TGTGCCAGCAGCCAAAGCGGGGATACGCAGTATTTT. As protein: CASSQSGDTQYF.

This clone was seen a handful of times. The CDR3 DNA reads as TGCGCCAGCAGCTCCCCTCCGGGGGAAAAACTGTTTTTT. It codes for CASSSPPGEKLFF. The rearrangement links TRBV5-1 to TRBJ1-4; D not certain. Trimming removed 3 bases at V and 8 bases at J, with 11 bases between. CDR3 length equals 13 residues. Germline loops: CDR1 SGHRS, CDR2 YFSETQ. The full variable domain, in which reference TRBV5-1 and TRBJ1-4 provide the parts outside the CDR3, is KAGVTQTPRYLIKTRGQQVTLSCSPISGHRSVSWYQQTPGQGLQFLFEYFSETQRNKGNFPGRFSGRQFSNSRSEMNVSTLELGDSALYLCASSSPPGEKLFFGSGTQLSVL.

J is TRBJ1-3 and V is TRBV30; D remains ambiguous. CDR1 is GTSNPN and CDR2 is SVGIG in the germline V gene (reference sequence). Trimming shortened V by 4 bases and J by 0 bases, and 7 bases separated the two germline ends. This CDR3 comprises 13 residues. CDR3 sequence reads: CAWTASSGNTIYF. CDR3 DNA sequence: TGTGCCTGGACCGCGTCCTCTGGAAACACCATATATTTT.

J is TRBJ1-5 and V is TRBV5-6, with D uncertain. V was cut by 0 bases and J by 7 bases, with 11 bases left in between. Germline V lookup: CDR1 SGHDT, CDR2 YYEEEE. The CDR3 has 14 amino acids. CDR3 in DNA: TGTGCCAGCAGCTTGGGGTGGGGTGGACAGCCCCAGCATTTT. Amino acid sequence: CASSLGWGGQPQHF.

The chain is built from TRBV28 and TRBJ2-7; no firm D call. Germline V gene sequence: CDR1 MDHEN, CDR2 SYDVKM. This CDR3 spans 11 amino acids. With 6 bases removed from V and 7 bases from J, the gap between germline ends came to 10 bases. The CDR3 DNA is TGTGCCAGCAGAAGGTCCGGAGAGCAGTACTTC. Amino acids: CASRRSGEQYF.

This rearrangement joins TRBV2 to TRBJ1-5; TRBD1 matches 7 bases. V was pared by 6 bases and J by 5 bases, with 1 base of the junction left unmatched. CDR3 length: 12 residues. Germline assignment: CDR1 SNHLY and CDR2 FYNNEI. The CDR3 DNA reads as TGTGCCAGCAGCGGGACAGATCAGCCCCAGCATTTT. Protein sequence: CASSGTDQPQHF. Using reference TRBV2 and TRBJ1-5 for the parts outside the CDR3, the full variable domain is EPEVTQTPSHQVTQMGQEVILRCVPISNHLYFYWYRQILGQKVEFLVSFYNNEISEKSEIFDDQFSVERPDGSNFTLKIRSTKLEDSAMYFCASSGTDQPQHFGDGTRLSIL.

The rearrangement uses TRBV4-1 and TRBJ2-5; D might be TRBD2 (5 bases). The V and J ends lost 0 bases and 4 bases respectively, with 9 bases between them. CDR3 length equals 14 residues. CDR1 and CDR2 (germline): MGHRA, YSYEKL. The CDR3 is CASSQDEGGETQYF. The CDR3 nucleotides are TGCGCCAGCAGCCAAGATGAGGGTGGAGAGACCCAGTACTTC.

Only a few counts were recorded for this clone. The chain carries TRBV27 and TRBJ1-1; D not resolved. Trimming took off 2 bases at V and 8 bases at J, with 12 bases between the two ends. The CDR3 totals 13 residues. CDR1 MNHEY and CDR2 SMNVEV come from the germline V gene (reference sequence). CDR3 sequence: CASSLTQLSEAFF. For the CDR3, the DNA is TGTGCCAGCAGTTTAACTCAGCTTTCCGAAGCTTTCTTT.

The count of this clone is one. The V gene is TRBV30, the J gene TRBJ1-6; D is ambiguous. V shed 1 base and J shed 9 bases, with 13 bases lying between them. Germline V gene lookup returns CDR1 GTSNPN and CDR2 SVGIG (reference sequence). CDR3 size: 14 residues. The CDR3 coding sequence is TGTGCCTGGAGTGCCATCACGGGGTTTTCACCCCTCCACTTT. Amino acids: CAWSAITGFSPLHF.

This sequence joins TRBV29-1 and TRBJ1-2, with 8 bases matching TRBD1. CDR1 is SQVTM and CDR2 is ANQGSEA in the germline V gene. V lost 7 bases and J lost 4; bases outside the gene matches: 5. The CDR3 loop spans 12 amino acids. The CDR3 spells CSAQGARYGYTF. The CDR3 nucleotides are TGCAGCGCTCAGGGGGCTCGCTATGGCTACACCTTC.

Turning to this clone: Other nucleotide sequences from this sample produce the same CDR3. This chain connects TRBV5-4 to TRBJ2-5; D is undetermined. Germline values: CDR1 SGHNT, CDR2 YYREEE (reference sequence). The CDR3 length is 11 residues. V lost 1 base, J lost 5 bases, and 3 bases lay in between. The CDR3 protein is CASSLRETQYF. CDR3 nucleotides: TGTGCCAGCAGCTTGCGGGAGACCCAGTACTTC. Supplemented by reference TRBV5-4 and TRBJ2-5, the full variable domain reads ETGVTQSPTHLIKTRGQQVTLRCSSQSGHNTVSWYQQALGQGPQFIFQYYREEENGRGNFPPRFSGLQFPNYSSELNVNALELDDSALYLCASSLRETQYFGPGTRLLVL.

The chain carries TRBV5-8 and TRBJ1-2, with TRBD1 as a possible D gene (5 bases). Germline CDR1 is SGHTS and CDR2 is YDEGEE. This CDR3 contains 15 residues. V shed 0 bases and J shed 4 bases, with 13 bases lying between them. This CDR3 reads CASSLVPGTGYGYTF. The DNA of the CDR3 is TGTGCCAGCAGCTTGGTGCCGGGGACCGGCTATGGCTACACCTTC.

This clone was picked up one time. J is TRBJ1-1 and V is TRBV6-1; possibly TRBD1 for D (6 bases). The CDR3 sequence is 15 residues long. Germline CDR1 MNHNS, CDR2 SASEGT. V shed 6 bases and J shed 1 base, with 15 bases lying between them. The chain's CDR3 is CASRAGAATNTEAFF. CDR3 DNA: TGTGCCAGCAGGGCAGGGGCCGCAACGAACACTGAAGCTTTCTTT.

This clone was counted between two and nine times. V and J are TRBV20-1 and TRBJ2-7; no definite D call. V was trimmed by 5 bases and J by 6 bases, leaving 11 bases between them. Germline assignment: CDR1 DFQATT and CDR2 SNEGSKA (reference sequence). This CDR3 is built from 11 residues. The CDR3 DNA reads as TGCAGTGCTTCCCTGGGTCCCGAGCAGTACTTC. Its translation is CSASLGPEQYF.

V usage is TRBV13 and J usage is TRBJ2-5; D is unclear. This CDR3 comprises 13 residues. In germline, CDR1 is PRHDT, CDR2 FYEKMQ (reference sequence). Trimming shortened V by 4 bases and J by 4 bases, and 10 bases separated the two germline ends. CDR3 amino acids: CASSSDSGETQYF. Written as DNA, the CDR3 is TGTGCCAGCAGCTCTGATTCGGGAGAGACCCAGTACTTC.

V usage is TRBV2 and J usage is TRBJ1-3; no firm D call. The V and J ends lost 8 bases and 0 bases respectively, with 11 bases between them. The CDR3 runs to 14 residues. Germline V gene sequence: CDR1 SNHLY, CDR2 FYNNEI. CDR3 sequence: CASPMGDSGNTIYF. Here the CDR3 DNA reads TGTGCCAGCCCCATGGGAGACTCTGGAAACACCATATATTTT.

V is TRBV29-1 and J is TRBJ1-2; no clear D gene. Germline V CDR1 and CDR2: SQVTM, ANQGSEA. Trimming removed 3 bases at V and 5 bases at J, with 25 bases between. The CDR3 covers 17 residues. This CDR3 reads CSVDPQSEGSPSYGYTF. CDR3 nucleotide sequence: TGCAGCGTTGACCCCCAGTCAGAGGGCTCCCCTTCTTATGGCTACACCTTC.

This clone occurred a few times. The chain couples TRBV4-2 to TRBJ2-7; TRBD1 matches 9 bases. Germline V lookup: CDR1 LGHNA, CDR2 YNFKEQ. Trimming took 1 base from V and 5 from J; bases not matched to a gene: 6. This CDR3 region has 15 residues. CDR3 coding DNA: TGTGCCAGCAGCCAAGCCAGGACAGGGGTCCACGAGCAGTACTTC. It specifies CASSQARTGVHEQYF.

This rearrangement joins TRBV5-6 to TRBJ2-1, with D unclear. V lost 0 bases and J lost 8, with 9 bases in between. CDR3 length equals 13 residues. Germline V lookup: CDR1 SGHDT, CDR2 YYEEEE. DNA for the CDR3: TGTGCCAGCAGCTTGGGTTGGGCTGATGAGCAGTTCTTC. It specifies CASSLGWADEQFF.

J is TRBJ2-1 and V is TRBV30, with D possibly matching TRBD2 (5 bases). The CDR3 totals 14 residues. Germline V CDR1 and CDR2: GTSNPN, SVGIG (reference sequence). The V gene lost 3 bases and the J gene lost 8 bases, with 17 bases spanning the gap. The CDR3 DNA reads TGTGCCTGGAGAATTCGAGGGAACGCCGATGAGCAGTTCTTC. Protein product: CAWRIRGNADEQFF.

This clone was seen only once. The chain has TRBV7-9 and TRBJ2-5, with D unresolved. The CDR3 runs 17 residues. V was trimmed by 0 bases and J by 4 bases, leaving 18 bases between them. Germline CDR1 and CDR2: SEHNR and FQNEAQ (reference sequence). The CDR3: CASSLATGLMVVETQYF. CDR3 in DNA: TGTGCCAGCAGCTTAGCAACCGGGCTAATGGTTGTAGAGACCCAGTACTTC.

This clone showed up just a few times. The chain uses TRBV5-1 and TRBJ2-7; TRBD1 aligns across 10 bases. The CDR3 length is 15 residues. J was trimmed by 1 base and V by 2 bases; bases with no gene match: 3. Per germline, CDR1 SGHRS and CDR2 YFSETQ. CDR3 nucleotides: TGCGCCAGCAGCTTTACGGGACAGGGGTCCTACGAGCAGTACTTC. Encoded protein: CASSFTGQGSYEQYF.

This chain uses TRBV29-1 with TRBJ2-1; D uncertain. Germline CDR1 is SQVTM and CDR2 is ANQGSEA. V lost 4 bases and J lost 8, with 9 bases in between. CDR3 length: 11 residues. CDR3: CSVGYRDEQFF. The DNA for the CDR3 is TGCAGCGTTGGGTACCGGGATGAGCAGTTCTTC.

On this clone itself: Mismatch with germline at one junction end may stem from a read error. The chain carries TRBV11-2 and TRBJ2-1; D not certain. Germline CDR1 and CDR2: SGHAT and FQNNGV. The CDR3 sequence is 12 residues long. CDR3 in DNA: TGTGCCAGCACCTTATCCAGGAATGAGCAGTTCTTC. Protein sequence: CASTLSRNEQFF.